A selection of T cell receptor beta chains follows, all from one sample in a study of CD8 T cells in ankylosing spondylitis. TCRdb used MiXCR to reprocess the 5' RACE reads, holding one entry per CDR3 protein. This table holds some 340,000 distinct CDR3 sequences, 14% to 15% found once. Input material: blood, either unsorted or a sorted T cell fraction (not recorded which). The receptors were gathered from a male donor with ankylosing spondylitis or in good health (not recorded which). Both conserved end residues are part of each CDR3. D genes are given only for firm matches. The size field is filled for only some rows; it gives once, few, many or a size class.

d_call	j_call	clone_size	v_call	cdr3_nt	cdr3_aa
-	TRBJ1-1	-	TRBV4-1	TGCGCCAGCAGCCAGACATCCCGGGCTGAAGCTTTCTTT	CASSQTSRAEAFF
-	TRBJ2-6	few	TRBV2	TGTGCCAGCAGTGAAACGGTAGCGGCCTCCTCTGGGGCCAACGTCCTGACTTTC	CASSETVAASSGANVLTF
-	TRBJ1-1	many	TRBV12-3/TRBV12-4	TGTGCCAGCTCTTCTACCCCGAGGGGATCCACTGAAGCTTTCTTT	CASSSTPRGSTEAFF
-	TRBJ2-2	few	TRBV7-2	TGTGCCAGCAGCTTAGCACTCCCGAACACCGGGGAGCTGTTTTTT	CASSLALPNTGELFF
-	TRBJ1-3	-	TRBV19	TGTGCCAGTAGTATATCGGACAACTCTGGAAACACCATATATTTT	CASSISDNSGNTIYF
-	TRBJ1-2	-	TRBV7-2	TGTGCCAGCAGCTTACCCGCTTACAGAACTAACTATGGCTACACCTTC	CASSLPAYRTNYGYTF
TRBD1	TRBJ2-7	few	TRBV5-1	TGCGCCAGCAGATTGACCGGGACAGCAAACGAGCAGTACTTC	CASRLTGTANEQYF
TRBD1	TRBJ2-1	many	TRBV7-6	TGTGCCAGCAGCTTAAAAAGGACAGGTCGCTCCTACAATGAGCAGTTCTTC	CASSLKRTGRSYNEQFF
-	TRBJ2-3	-	TRBV5-6	TGTGCCACGACCGGGGGGCGGAGAGATACGCAGTATTTT	CATTGGRRDTQYF
-	TRBJ2-5	few	TRBV15	TGTGCCACCAGCAGAGATGGCGGCCAGGGATGGGAGACCCAGTACTTC	CATSRDGGQGWETQYF
-	TRBJ1-2	-	TRBV7-9	TGTGCCAGCAGCTTAGACTCGGCAGTCTATGGCTACACCTTC	CASSLDSAVYGYTF
-	TRBJ2-7	few	TRBV5-1	TGCGCCAGCAGCTTGGATCTCTCCGAGCAGTACTTC	CASSLDLSEQYF
-	TRBJ1-1	few	TRBV2	TGTGCCAGCAGTGGCAGGGAGGTTTTCTTT	CASSGREVFF
TRBD2	TRBJ2-7	-	TRBV28	TGTGCCAGCAGTTTGGGCGGGAGTCTCCGCGAGCAGTACTTC	CASSLGGSLREQYF
-	TRBJ2-2	-	TRBV5-1	TGCGCCAGCAGCATTGACACGTCCGGGGAGCTGTTTTTT	CASSIDTSGELFF
TRBD2	TRBJ2-2	-	TRBV30	TGTGCCTGGAGCCTACTAGCGGGACCCGGGGAGCTGTTTTTT	CAWSLLAGPGELFF
TRBD2	TRBJ2-2	few	TRBV5-1	TGCGCCAGCAGCTTGTCCTCGGCTAGCGGGAGGCCGCGGGACGGGGAGCTGTTTTTT	CASSLSSASGRPRDGELFF
-	TRBJ2-7	-	TRBV7-9	TGTGCCAGCAGTCTCGACCGTCGGGGGGAGCAGTACTTC	CASSLDRRGEQYF
TRBD1	TRBJ2-7	few	TRBV12-3/TRBV12-4	TGTGCCAGCAGTCCGAGACAGGGGGGAGTGGGGGAGCAGTACTTC	CASSPRQGGVGEQYF
-	TRBJ2-7	few	TRBV5-1	TGCGCCAGCAGCTTGGACGGTACAGCATCAACCTACGAGCAGTACTTC	CASSLDGTASTYEQYF
-	TRBJ2-5	few	TRBV11-2	TGTGCCAGCAGCTTAGTAGCGGAAGAGACCCAGTACTTC	CASSLVAEETQYF
TRBD1	TRBJ2-7	many	TRBV12-3/TRBV12-4	TGTGCCAGCAGTTTGACAGGGGGCCTTATTAGAGGACACGAGCAGTACTTC	CASSLTGGLIRGHEQYF
-	TRBJ2-7	few	TRBV20-1	TGCAGTGCTAGCGTTCCACAGGGCTACGAGCAGTACTTC	CSASVPQGYEQYF
-	TRBJ2-6	-	TRBV3-1	TGTGCCAGCAGCCAAGGGGTTGAATGGCCGTCTGGGGCCAACGTCCTGACTTTC	CASSQGVEWPSGANVLTF
-	TRBJ1-5	many	TRBV12-3/TRBV12-4	TGTGCCAGCACTTCGGGACGCTTCAATCAGCCCCAGCATTTT	CASTSGRFNQPQHF
TRBD2	TRBJ2-7	-	TRBV3-1	TGTGCCAGCAGCCGCACTAGCGGGGGCAACGAGCAGTACTTC	CASSRTSGGNEQYF
-	TRBJ1-1	many	TRBV7-8	TGTGCCAGCAGCCCTTGGACGGCGAACACTGAAGCTTTCTTT	CASSPWTANTEAFF
-	TRBJ1-1	many	TRBV5-1	TGCGCCAGCAGCTTGTCATTGGGGGCCCCCGCTTTCTTT	CASSLSLGAPAFF
-	TRBJ2-7	few	TRBV20-1	TGCAGTGTTTCAGGGTTGGAATACGAGCAGTACTTC	CSVSGLEYEQYF
-	TRBJ2-3	-	TRBV29-1	TGCAGCGTCAAGCTGACTTTACTCACAGATACGCAGTATTTT	CSVKLTLLTDTQYF
TRBD1	TRBJ2-3	-	TRBV7-2	TGTGCCAGCAGCTTGATCGGACAGGGTAACACAGATACGCAGTATTTT	CASSLIGQGNTDTQYF
-	TRBJ2-7	-	TRBV6-1	TGTGCCAGCAGGCGGGACGGGTCATACGAGCAGTACTTC	CASRRDGSYEQYF
TRBD1	TRBJ1-2	-	TRBV10-2	TGCGCCAGCAGTGGGTACAGGGGGGAGTATGGCTACACCTTC	CASSGYRGEYGYTF
-	TRBJ2-1	few	TRBV5-1	TGCGCCACCTCGAGCGGGCAGGCCTACAATGAGCAGTTCTTC	CATSSGQAYNEQFF
TRBD1	TRBJ1-4	many	TRBV12-3/TRBV12-4	TGTGCCAGCAGTCTGGGACAGCCTAATGAAAAACTGTTTTTT	CASSLGQPNEKLFF
-	TRBJ2-5	few	TRBV2	TGTGCCAGCAGTGTGGAGGGACTGAATGGGGAGACCCAGTACTTC	CASSVEGLNGETQYF
TRBD2	TRBJ2-5	-	TRBV4-1	TGCGCCAGCAGCCAAGAGCGGGAGGGGGCCCAGTACTTC	CASSQEREGAQYF
TRBD2	TRBJ2-1	-	TRBV7-9	TGTGCCAGCAGCCCATCGGGAGCGGGAGGAAGCAATGAGCAGTTCTTC	CASSPSGAGGSNEQFF
-	TRBJ2-7	once	TRBV2	TGTGCCAGCAGTGAGACCAGGTACGAGCAGTACTTC	CASSETRYEQYF
-	TRBJ1-1	few	TRBV7-8	TGTGCCAGCAGCTTAGGGGTCGGATGGGCCACTGAAGCTTTCTTT	CASSLGVGWATEAFF
-	TRBJ1-5	many	TRBV21-1	TGTGCCAGCAGCAAAGGTGGGGGCGGAGGTATTCTTCAGCCCCAGCATTTT	CASSKGGGGGILQPQHF
-	TRBJ1-1	-	TRBV20-1	TGCAGTGCTAGGACAAGTGAAGCTTTCTTT	CSARTSEAFF
-	TRBJ1-1	many	TRBV7-2	TGTGCCAGCAGCCCTGGACGAGCGAACACTGAAGCTTTCTTT	CASSPGRANTEAFF
-	TRBJ2-3	many	TRBV29-1	TGCAGTGTAGCTAGTCGCACAGATACGCAGTATTTT	CSVASRTDTQYF
TRBD1	TRBJ2-7	few	TRBV6-5	TGTGCCAGCAGTTACTCGAGGGGACAGGGCCCGCGCGAGCAGTACTTC	CASSYSRGQGPREQYF
TRBD2	TRBJ2-7	few	TRBV6-5	TGTGCCAGCAGTTTACGTCTAGCGGGAATTTTCGAGCAGTACTTC	CASSLRLAGIFEQYF
-	TRBJ1-1	few	TRBV7-2	TGTGCCACCTCCCCGGGATCTTTGAACACTGAAGCTTTCTTT	CATSPGSLNTEAFF
-	TRBJ2-1	few	TRBV27	TGTGCCAGCAGCCTACCCTCGCCTTACAATGAGCAGTTCTTC	CASSLPSPYNEQFF
-	TRBJ1-1	many	TRBV7-8	TGTGCCAGCAGACCCGGACAGCAGAACACTGAAGCTTTCTTT	CASRPGQQNTEAFF